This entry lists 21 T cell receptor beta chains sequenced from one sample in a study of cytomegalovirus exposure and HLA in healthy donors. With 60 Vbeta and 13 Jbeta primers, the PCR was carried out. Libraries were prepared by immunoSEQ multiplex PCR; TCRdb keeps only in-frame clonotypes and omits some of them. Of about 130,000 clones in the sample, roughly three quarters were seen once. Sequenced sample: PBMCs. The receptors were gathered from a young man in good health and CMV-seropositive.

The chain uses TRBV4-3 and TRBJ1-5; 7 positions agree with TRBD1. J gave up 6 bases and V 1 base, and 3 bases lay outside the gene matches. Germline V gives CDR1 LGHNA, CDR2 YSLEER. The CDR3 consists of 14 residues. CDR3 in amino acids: CASSQVSGGQPQHF. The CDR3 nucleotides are TGCGCCAGCAGCCAAGTTTCAGGGGGTCAGCCCCAGCATTTT.

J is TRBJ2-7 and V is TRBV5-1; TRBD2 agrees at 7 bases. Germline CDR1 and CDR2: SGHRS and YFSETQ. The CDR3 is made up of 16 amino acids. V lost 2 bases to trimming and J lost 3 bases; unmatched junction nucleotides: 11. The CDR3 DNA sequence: TGCGCCAGCAGCTTCGCTTCGGGGGGAGATATCTACGAGCAGTACTTC. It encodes CASSFASGGDIYEQYF.

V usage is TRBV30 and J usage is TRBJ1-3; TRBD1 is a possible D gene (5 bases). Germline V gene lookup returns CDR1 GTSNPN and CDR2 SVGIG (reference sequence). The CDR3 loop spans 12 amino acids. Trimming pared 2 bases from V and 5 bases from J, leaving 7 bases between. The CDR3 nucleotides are TGTGCCTGGAGTCCAGGGAGAAACACCATATATTTT. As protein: CAWSPGRNTIYF.

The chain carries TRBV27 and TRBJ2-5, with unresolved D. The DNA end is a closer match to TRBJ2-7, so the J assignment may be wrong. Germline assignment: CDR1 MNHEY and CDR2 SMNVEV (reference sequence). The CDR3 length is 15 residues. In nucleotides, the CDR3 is TGTGCCAGCAGTCCTCTTGGCCGGAGCTCCTACGAGCAGTACTTC. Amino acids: CASSPLGRSSYEQYF.

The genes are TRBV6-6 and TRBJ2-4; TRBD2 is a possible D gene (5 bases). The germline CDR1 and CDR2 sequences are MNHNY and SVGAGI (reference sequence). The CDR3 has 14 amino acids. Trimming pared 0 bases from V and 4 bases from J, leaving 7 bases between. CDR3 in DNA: TGTGCCAGCAGTTACTCCCGGGGAAAAAACATTCAGTACTTC. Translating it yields CASSYSRGKNIQYF.

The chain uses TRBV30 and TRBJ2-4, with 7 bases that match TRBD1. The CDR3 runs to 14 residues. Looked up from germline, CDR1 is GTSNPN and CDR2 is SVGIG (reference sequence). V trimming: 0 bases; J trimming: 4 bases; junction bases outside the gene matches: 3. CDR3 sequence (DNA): TGTGCCTGGAGTGTAAAGACAGGGAAAAACATTCAGTACTTC. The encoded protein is CAWSVKTGKNIQYF.

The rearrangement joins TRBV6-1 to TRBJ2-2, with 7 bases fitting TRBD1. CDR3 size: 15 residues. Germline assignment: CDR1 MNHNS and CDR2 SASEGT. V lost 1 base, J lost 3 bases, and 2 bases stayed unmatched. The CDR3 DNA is TGTGCCAGCAGTGAAGAACAGGGGTACACCGGGGAGCTGTTTTTT. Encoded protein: CASSEEQGYTGELFF.

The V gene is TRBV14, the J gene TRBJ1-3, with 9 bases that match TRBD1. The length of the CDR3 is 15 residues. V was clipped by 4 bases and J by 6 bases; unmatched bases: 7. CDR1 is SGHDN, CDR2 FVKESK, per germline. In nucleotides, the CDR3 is TGTGCCAGCAGCCCACTGACAGGGGGTGAAAACACCATATATTTT. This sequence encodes CASSPLTGGENTIYF. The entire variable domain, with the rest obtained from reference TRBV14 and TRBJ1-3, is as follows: EAGVTQFPSHSVIEKGQTVTLRCDPISGHDNLYWYRRVMGKEIKFLLHFVKESKQDESGMPNNRFLAERTGGTYSTLKVQPAELEDSGVYFCASSPLTGGENTIYFGEGSWLTVV.

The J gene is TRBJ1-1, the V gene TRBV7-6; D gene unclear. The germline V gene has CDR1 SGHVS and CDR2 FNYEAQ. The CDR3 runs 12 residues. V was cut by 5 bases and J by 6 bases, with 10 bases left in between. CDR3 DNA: TGTGCCAGCAGCCCCTACCGGTCTGAAGCTTTCTTT. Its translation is CASSPYRSEAFF.

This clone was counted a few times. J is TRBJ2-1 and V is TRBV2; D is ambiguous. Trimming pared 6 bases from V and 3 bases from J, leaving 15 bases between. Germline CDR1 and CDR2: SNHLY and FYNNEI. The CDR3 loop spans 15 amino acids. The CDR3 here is CASSAAPQYYNEQFF. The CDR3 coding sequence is TGTGCCAGCAGCGCCGCCCCCCAGTACTACAATGAGCAGTTCTTC.

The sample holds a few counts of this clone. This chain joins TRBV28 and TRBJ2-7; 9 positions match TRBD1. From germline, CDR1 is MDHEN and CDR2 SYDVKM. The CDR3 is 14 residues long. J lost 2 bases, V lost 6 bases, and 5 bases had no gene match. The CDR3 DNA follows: TGTGCCAGCAGGATCGACAGGGGGACCTACGAGCAGTACTTC. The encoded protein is CASRIDRGTYEQYF.

CDR3 loop: CASSILGTSGTGELFF. The DNA for the CDR3 is TGCGCCAGCAGTATCCTTGGGACTAGCGGCACCGGGGAGCTGTTTTTT. The chain links TRBV5-1 to TRBJ2-2; 11 bases line up with TRBD2. Germline values: CDR1 SGHRS, CDR2 YFSETQ. This CDR3 has 16 residues. Germline trimming cut 5 bases from V and 4 bases from J; bases unmatched to any gene: 7.

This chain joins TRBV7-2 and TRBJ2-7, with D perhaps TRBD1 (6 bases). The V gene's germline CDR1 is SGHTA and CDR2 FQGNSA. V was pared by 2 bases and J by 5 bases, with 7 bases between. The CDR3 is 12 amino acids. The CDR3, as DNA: TGTGCCAGCAGCTTATGGACAGACGAGCAGTACTTC. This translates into CASSLWTDEQYF.

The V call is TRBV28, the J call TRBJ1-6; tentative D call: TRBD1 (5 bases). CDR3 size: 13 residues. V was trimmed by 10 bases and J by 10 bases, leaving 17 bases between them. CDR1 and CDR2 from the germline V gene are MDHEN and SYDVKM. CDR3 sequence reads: CATFGGTQSPLHF. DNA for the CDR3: TGTGCCACCTTCGGGGGAACCCAATCACCCCTCCACTTT. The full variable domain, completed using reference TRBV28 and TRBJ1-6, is DVKVTQSSRYLVKRTGEKVFLECVQDMDHENMFWYRQDPGLGLRLIYFSYDVKMKEKGDIPEGYSVSREKKERFSLILESASTNQTSMYLCATFGGTQSPLHFGNGTRLTVT.

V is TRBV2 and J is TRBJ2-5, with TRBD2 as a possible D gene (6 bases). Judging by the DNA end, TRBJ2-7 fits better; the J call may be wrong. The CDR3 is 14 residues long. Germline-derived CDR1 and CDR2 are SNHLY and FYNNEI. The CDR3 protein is CASSDGSLSYEQYF. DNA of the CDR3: TGTGCCAGCAGTGACGGGAGCCTCTCCTACGAGCAGTACTTC.

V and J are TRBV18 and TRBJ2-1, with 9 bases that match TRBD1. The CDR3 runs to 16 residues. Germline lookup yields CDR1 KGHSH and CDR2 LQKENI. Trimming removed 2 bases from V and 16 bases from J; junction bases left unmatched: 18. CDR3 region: CASSPGNWDRAEAGFF. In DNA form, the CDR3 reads TGTGCCAGCTCACCAGGTAATTGGGACAGGGCGGAAGCCGGCTTCTTC.

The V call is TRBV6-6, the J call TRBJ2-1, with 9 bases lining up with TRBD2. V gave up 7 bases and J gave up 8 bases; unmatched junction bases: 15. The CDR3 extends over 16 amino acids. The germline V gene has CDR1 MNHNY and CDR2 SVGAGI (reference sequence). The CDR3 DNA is TGTGCCAGCAATCCCCAAGGGGGACTAGCACGAGATGAGCAGTTCTTC. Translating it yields CASNPQGGLARDEQFF.

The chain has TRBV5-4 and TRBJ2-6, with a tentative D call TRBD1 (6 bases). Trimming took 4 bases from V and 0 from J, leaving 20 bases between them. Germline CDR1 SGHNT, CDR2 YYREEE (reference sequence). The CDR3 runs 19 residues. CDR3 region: CASSLQDRSFISGANVLTF. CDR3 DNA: TGTGCCAGCAGCCTCCAAGACAGGAGCTTCATCTCTGGGGCCAACGTCCTGACTTTC.

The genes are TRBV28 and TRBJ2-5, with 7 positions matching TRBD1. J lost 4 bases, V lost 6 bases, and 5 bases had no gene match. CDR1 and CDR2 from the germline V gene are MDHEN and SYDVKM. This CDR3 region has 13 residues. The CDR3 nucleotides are TGTGCCAGCAGGCGTACAGGGGCAGAGACCCAGTACTTC. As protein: CASRRTGAETQYF.

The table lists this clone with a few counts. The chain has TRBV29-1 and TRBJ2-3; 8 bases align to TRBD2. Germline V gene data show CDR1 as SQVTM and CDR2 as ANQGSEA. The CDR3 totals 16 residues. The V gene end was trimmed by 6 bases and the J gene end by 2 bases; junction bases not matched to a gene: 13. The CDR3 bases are TGCAGCGTGGGGGGACGGGGGGGAGCCCTCACAGATACGCAGTATTTT. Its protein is CSVGGRGGALTDTQYF.

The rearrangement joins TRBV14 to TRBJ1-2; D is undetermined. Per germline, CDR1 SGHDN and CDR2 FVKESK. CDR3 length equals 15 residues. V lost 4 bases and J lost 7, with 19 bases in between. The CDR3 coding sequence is TGTGCCAGCAGCCGGCGAAGCCCAACGGACTCTGGCTACACCTTC. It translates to CASSRRSPTDSGYTF.